The next 13 T cell receptor beta chains were all read from a single sample in a study of molecular identifiers for immune sequencing clone quantification (dated by TCRdb to between 2017 and 2018). The library was made by PCR. TCRdb records Illumina HiSeq 4000 as the sequencer. The public reads were run again by TCRdb, first through fastp at Q25 and then through MiXCR, and only productive beta chains were kept. One record per CDR3 amino acid sequence lists the most common genes and DNA. Across this sample there are roughly 71,000 distinct CDR3 sequences, with roughly 20% seen only once. The top ten constitute 1.5% to 1.8% of the sample. The material sequenced was naive CD8+ T cells from blood, with Jurkat cell RNA spiked in. The cell subset or site label on this specimen signifies: FACS-sorted CD8+CD4-CCR7+CD45RA+ naive T cells. The receptors derive from a human donor in good health. Some libraries in this study had Jurkat cell RNA spiked in.

This clonotype was seen only a few times. Given a much more abundant clone one base away, this may be a read error. This chain connects TRBV6-1 to TRBJ2-7, with 8 positions matching TRBD1. Germline V gene data show CDR1 as MNHNS and CDR2 as SASEGT. The CDR3 covers 13 residues. The CDR3 nucleotides read TGTACCAGCAGTGACGACAGGGGATACGAGCAGTACTTC. It codes for CTSSDDRGYEQYF.

This clonotype showed up just once. This chain uses TRBV12-3 or TRBV12-4 with TRBJ2-7; TRBD2 matches at 8 bases. The CDR3 loop spans 13 amino acids. J lost 1 base, V lost 8 bases, and 4 bases had no gene match. The CDR3 sequence is CASREGGSYEQYF. For the CDR3, the DNA is TGTGCCAGCCGGGAGGGAGGTTCCTACGAGCAGTACTTC.

This clonotype has ten or more counts. The chain combines TRBV13 with TRBJ1-5, with 7 nucleotides matching TRBD1. The CDR3 contains 13 residues. The ends lost 5 bases at V and 6 bases at J; junction bases unmatched: 4. Germline CDR1 is PRHDT and CDR2 is FYEKMQ (reference sequence). CDR3 region: CASSQGDSQPQHF. CDR3 DNA: TGTGCCAGCAGCCAGGGGGACAGTCAGCCCCAGCATTTT.

V gene TRBV6-1 combines with J gene TRBJ2-7; D possibly corresponds to TRBD2 (5 bases). The CDR3 is 13 amino acids. V lost 6 bases and J 3 bases, leaving 12 bases between the germline ends. The germline V gene encodes CDR1 MNHNS and CDR2 SASEGT. The CDR3 region is CASSPRGFYEQYF. In DNA form, the CDR3 reads TGTGCCAGCAGCCCACGAGGGTTCTACGAGCAGTACTTC.

Concerning this clonotype: Likely a read error: the CDR3 ends without its conserved phenylalanine or tryptophan. The chain's CDR3 is CASSQADNYNEQFL. As DNA, the CDR3 is TGTGCCAGCAGCCAGGCTGACAATTACAATGAGCAGTTCCTC. This chain connects TRBV14 to TRBJ2-1; D not resolved. V lost 3 bases and J 4 bases, leaving 10 bases between the germline ends. Germline CDR1 and CDR2: SGHDN and FVKESK. The CDR3 totals 14 residues.

About this clonotype: Given a much more abundant clone one base away, this may be a read error. The chain couples TRBV5-3 to TRBJ2-2; D may be TRBD1 or TRBD2 (6 bases each). TRBV5-3 is labeled an ORF, and its function is uncertain. The CDR3 sequence is 16 residues long. The CDR3 spells CASSLGGRVFSGELFF. The CDR3 nucleotides read TGTGCCAGCAGCTTGGGGGGCAGGGTTTTTTCCGGGGAGCTGTTTTTT.

The genes are TRBV4-3 and TRBJ2-7; 7 nucleotides match TRBD2. CDR1 and CDR2 from the germline V gene are LGHNA and YSLEER. Losses at the gene ends were 4 bases for V and 0 bases for J; bases not matched to a gene: 3. The CDR3 contains 14 residues. The CDR3 nucleotides read TGCGCCAGCAGCCGGACTAGTCACTCCTACGAGCAGTACTTC. The encoded protein is CASSRTSHSYEQYF.

This clonotype was recorded at least ten times. V and J are TRBV4-1 and TRBJ2-4, with D hard to call. The CDR3 length is 15 residues. Trimming removed 2 bases from V and 11 bases from J, with 19 bases in between. CDR1 and CDR2 from the germline V gene are MGHRA and YSYEKL. CDR3 amino acids: CASSQPAMGSLVQYF. CDR3 nucleotide sequence: TGCGCCAGCAGCCAACCGGCCATGGGTAGTCTCGTTCAGTACTTC.

This clonotype was seen a handful of times. One base away lies a much larger clone, so this may be a sequencing read error. The CDR3 does not close with the conserved phenylalanine or tryptophan, likely indicating a read error. The rearrangement links TRBV14 to TRBJ2-7; no clear D gene. Germline CDR1 SGHDN, CDR2 FVKESK. The CDR3 has 17 residues. Trimming took off 4 bases at V and 0 bases at J, with 19 bases between the two ends. This chain's CDR3 is CASSPSLRASSSYEQYS. The CDR3 DNA is TGTGCCAGCAGCCCTTCCCTCCGGGCTTCGAGCTCCTACGAGCAGTACTCC.

This clonotype was observed many times. The gene calls are TRBV20-1 and TRBJ2-7; 14 positions agree with TRBD2. V gave up 0 bases and J gave up 0 bases; unmatched junction bases: 4. CDR1 is DFQATT, CDR2 SNEGSKA, per germline (reference sequence). This CDR3 comprises 17 residues. The CDR3 reads CSAREGTSGGSSYEQYF. CDR3 nucleotides: TGCAGTGCTAGAGAAGGGACTAGCGGGGGTAGCTCCTACGAGCAGTACTTC.

This clonotype was seen at least ten times. The genes are TRBV24-1 and TRBJ2-1; TRBD2 aligns across 8 bases. CDR3 length: 18 amino acids. Germline CDR1 and CDR2: KGHDR and SFDVKD. J gave up 7 bases and V 3 bases, and 16 bases lay outside the gene matches. CDR3 loop: CATSDTHHPSGSGNEQFF. CDR3 DNA sequence: TGTGCCACCAGTGATACCCACCACCCGAGCGGGAGTGGTAATGAGCAGTTCTTC.

This clonotype was recorded at least ten times. The rearrangement links TRBV20-1 to TRBJ2-7; 10 nucleotides agree with TRBD1. The V and J ends lost 6 bases and 9 bases, in that order; junction bases with no gene match: 23. In germline, CDR1 is DFQATT, CDR2 SNEGSKA (reference sequence). CDR3 length: 17 amino acids. CDR3 sequence (DNA): TGCAGTGCCACTCGGGGACAGGGGTTGTCTAGCGGGTTCCTGCAGTACTTC. It encodes CSATRGQGLSSGFLQYF.

The chain joins TRBV24-1 to TRBJ1-4; 9 bases match TRBD1. The length of the CDR3 is 17 residues. Trimming cost V 7 bases and J 5 bases; bases outside gene matches: 13. Looked up from germline, CDR1 is KGHDR and CDR2 is SFDVKD. The CDR3 DNA is TGTGCCACCAGGGTCGGGACAGGGCACAACTTGAATGAAAAACTGTTTTTT. This gives the protein CATRVGTGHNLNEKLFF.